One T cell receptor beta chain is described in this entry. The antigen is undetermined. Assay: immunoSEQ multiplex PCR; the TCRdb copy retains only in-frame clones and omits some. Altogether about 49,000 clones are present, approximately 91% being singletons, with the ten largest covering 6.5% to 9%. The data stem from a study of radiotherapy plus CTLA-4 blockade in lung cancer. Study-wide background: Across the patients, objective responses occurred in under 20%, and disease control in 30% to 35%. General study findings and limits: The best predictor of response was reported to be early blood T cell clone dynamics, with interferon-beta. Among blood TCR repertoires after radiotherapy plus ipilimumab, tumor-derived clones expanded.

The germline CDR1 and CDR2 sequences are LNHDA and SQIVND (reference sequence). CDR3 size: 15 residues. V shed 6 bases, J shed 4 bases, and the junction held 8 bases outside the gene matches. The rearrangement uses TRBV19 and TRBJ1-4; 7 bases match TRBD1. The specimen was peripheral blood, collected from a patient treated with radiotherapy plus ipilimumab. The receptor comes from a human donor with non-small cell lung cancer whose response to radiotherapy plus ipilimumab could not be evaluated. The CDR3 protein is CASRARGQLNEKLFF. As DNA, the CDR3 is TGTGCCAGTAGAGCCCGGGGACAGCTTAATGAAAAACTGTTTTTT.